This TCR beta chain comes out of a study of T cell responses to AZD1222 COVID-19 vaccine. Clones were sequenced by immunoSEQ multiplex PCR, and TCRdb holds only the in-frame ones, with some missing. The sample lists roughly 80,000 clones, 85% to 95% occurring once. The CDR3 covers 16 residues. Germline V lookup: CDR1 MNHEY, CDR2 SMNVEV (reference sequence). V was clipped by 6 bases and J by 3 bases, with 21 bases between them. Study-wide findings and caveats: Just a handful of AZD1222 recipients tested seropositive at baseline.

This clone has only one observation. Its antigen is undetermined. The sequences come from peripheral blood, collected on day 0 of MenACWY control vaccination. The genes are TRBV27 and TRBJ2-7; maybe TRBD2 (5 bases). The receptor's source is an adult in good health. The CDR3 sequence is CASSPIGGEGIYEQYF. DNA for the CDR3: TGTGCCAGCAGCCCAATAGGCGGAGAGGGAATCTACGAGCAGTACTTC.